This T cell receptor beta chain was recovered during a study of blood T cell repertoires in COVID-19. For the study at large: Samples representing acute and convalescent COVID-19 were sourced from the United States, Italy and Spain.

V lost 5 bases to trimming and J lost 2 bases; unmatched junction nucleotides: 7. Germline values: CDR1 LNHDA, CDR2 SQIVND (reference sequence). The CDR3 sequence is 15 residues long. In assigning cohorts, the study relied on participant-reported clinical history. Contact with a PCR-confirmed or clinician-diagnosed COVID-19 case occurred within 2 weeks of entry. Clones were read by immunoSEQ multiplex PCR, and TCRdb kept only the in-frame ones, dropping some. The table includes some 300,000 clones, roughly 86% detected once. The chain recombines TRBV19 with TRBJ1-2, with 8 bases matching TRBD1. The clonotype was recovered from a woman in her forties or fifties who had been exposed to COVID-19. Sequencing input: PBMCs or T cells enriched from blood (not recorded which). CDR3: CASSARTGFNYGYTF. CDR3 coding DNA: TGTGCCAGTAGTGCTCGGACAGGGTTCAACTATGGCTACACCTTC.